A few counts support the clone carrying this T cell receptor (beta chain). Its target is not known. Unique molecular identifiers (one per individual cDNA molecule) were attached. TCRdb called the 5' RACE reads again in MiXCR, with one record for every CDR3 protein. The data show about 80,000 distinct CDR3 sequences, roughly 12% seen once. This specimen belongs to a study of early T cells in non-severe SARS-CoV-2 infection. General study points: VDJdb matches were skewed toward anti-spike CD8 T cell responses.

The sequence derives from an adult who was a healthcare worker with PCR-confirmed SARS-CoV-2 infection or an uninfected control (not recorded which). The donor label of this sample is uncertain. Sequences were derived from whole blood, sampled at baseline.

The CDR3 spells CASSYPLGLKTQYF. The CDR3 DNA reads TGTGCCAGCAGTTACCCCCTAGGTTTGAAGACCCAGTACTTC. The chain links TRBV6-2 or TRBV6-3 to TRBJ2-5; no clear D gene. The CDR3 is 14 amino acids. Trimming pared 2 bases from V and 6 bases from J, leaving 13 bases between. Germline CDR1 reads MNHEY; CDR2 reads SVGEGT.